This entry is about one T cell receptor beta chain. Its antigen is unidentified. This specimen belongs to a study of early T cells in non-severe SARS-CoV-2 infection. As for the study in general: Sequencing was performed on bulk RNA from unsorted whole blood, leaving chains unpaired.

Individual cDNA molecules were tagged with unique molecular identifiers, the study reported. Using its own MiXCR run on the 5' RACE reads, TCRdb lists one record per CDR3 protein. The sample consists of over 60,000 distinct CDR3 sequences, 10% of them appearing once. Study observations and caveats: Matches to VDJdb favored anti-spike CD8 responses and missed private and CD4 specificities.

Trimming took off 2 bases at V and 2 bases at J, with 15 bases between the two ends. The CDR3 has 15 residues. Germline V gene lookup returns CDR1 GTSNPN and CDR2 SVGIG (reference sequence). The chain uses TRBV30 and TRBJ2-5; D is possibly TRBD1 (6 bases). This receptor was obtained from an adult who was a healthcare worker with PCR-confirmed SARS-CoV-2 infection or an uninfected control (not recorded which). Sequenced here: whole blood, sampled at baseline. As DNA, the CDR3 is TGTGCCTGGAGTCAGGGGCAAGGGCGGCAAGAGACCCAGTACTTC. Its translation is CAWSQGQGRQETQYF.